This entry features one T cell receptor beta chain sequence. The target antigen is unknown. The germline V gene has CDR1 SGDLS and CDR2 YYNGEE. The V end lost 0 bases, the J end lost 3 bases, and 6 bases lay between the germline ends. CDR3 length: 13 amino acids. Clones were read by immunoSEQ multiplex PCR, and TCRdb kept only the in-frame ones, dropping some. The table lists about 21,000 clones, 85% to 90% of them singletons. This record belongs to a study of a mutant IDH1 vaccine in newly diagnosed glioma. Whole-study context: The patients received vaccinations eight times, in weeks 1, 3, 5, 7, 11, 15, 19 and 23. Patients were started on vaccination 4-6 weeks after radiotherapy alone, or with temozolomide cycles. Study-wide results and caveats: There seemed to be no relation between pseudoprogression and changes in top peripheral T cell clonotypes.

Time point in this sample: week 11, during vaccination. All doses held 300 ug of mutant IDH1 20-mer peptide, with topical imiquimod. Newly diagnosed WHO grade 3 or 4 IDH1-mutant, ATRX-lost astrocytomas were identified in the donors. The specimen was PBMCs, collected from a glioma patient whose treatment included an IDH1 peptide vaccine. The rearrangement uses TRBV9 and TRBJ1-1; a possible D gene is TRBD1 (5 bases). This TCR derives from a woman between 40 and 50 years old with glioma. The CDR3: CASSVAGDTEAFF. The CDR3 nucleotides read TGTGCCAGCAGCGTAGCGGGGGACACTGAAGCTTTCTTT.